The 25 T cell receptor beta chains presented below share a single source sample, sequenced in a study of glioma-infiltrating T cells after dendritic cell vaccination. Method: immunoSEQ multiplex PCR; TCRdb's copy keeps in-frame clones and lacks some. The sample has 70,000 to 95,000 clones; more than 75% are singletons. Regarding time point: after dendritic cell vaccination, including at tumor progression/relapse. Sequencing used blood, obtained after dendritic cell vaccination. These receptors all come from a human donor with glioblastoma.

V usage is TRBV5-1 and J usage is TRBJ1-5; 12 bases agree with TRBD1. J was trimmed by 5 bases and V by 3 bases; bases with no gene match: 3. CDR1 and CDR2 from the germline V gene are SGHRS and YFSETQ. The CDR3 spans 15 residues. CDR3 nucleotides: TGCGCCAGCAGCTCGGGGACAGGGGGCGATCAGCCCCAGCATTTT. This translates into CASSSGTGGDQPQHF.

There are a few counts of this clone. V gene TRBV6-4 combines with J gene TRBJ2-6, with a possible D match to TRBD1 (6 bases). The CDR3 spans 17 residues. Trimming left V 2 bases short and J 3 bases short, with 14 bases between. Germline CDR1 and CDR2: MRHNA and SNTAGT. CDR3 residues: CASSDDSGANGANVLTF. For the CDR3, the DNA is TGTGCCAGCAGTGACGACTCAGGGGCTAATGGGGCCAACGTCCTGACTTTC.

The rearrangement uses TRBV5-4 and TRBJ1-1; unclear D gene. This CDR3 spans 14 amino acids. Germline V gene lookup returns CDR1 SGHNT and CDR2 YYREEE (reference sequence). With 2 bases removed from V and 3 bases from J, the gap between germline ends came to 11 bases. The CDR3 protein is CASSFGSGYTEAFF. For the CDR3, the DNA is TGTGCCAGCAGCTTTGGCAGCGGTTACACTGAAGCTTTCTTT.

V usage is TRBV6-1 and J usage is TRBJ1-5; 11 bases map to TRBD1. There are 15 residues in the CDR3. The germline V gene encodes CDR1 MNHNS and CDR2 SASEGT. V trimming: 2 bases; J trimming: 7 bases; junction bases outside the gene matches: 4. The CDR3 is CASSEWDRGNQPQHF. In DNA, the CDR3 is TGTGCCAGCAGTGAATGGGACAGGGGGAACCAGCCCCAGCATTTT.

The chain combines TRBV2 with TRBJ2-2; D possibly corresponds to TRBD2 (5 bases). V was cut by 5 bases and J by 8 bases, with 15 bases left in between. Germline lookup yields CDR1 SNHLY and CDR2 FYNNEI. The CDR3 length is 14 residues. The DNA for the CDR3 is TGTGCCAGCAGTTTTGCTGGGAGTAAGGGGGAGCTGTTTTTT. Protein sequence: CASSFAGSKGELFF. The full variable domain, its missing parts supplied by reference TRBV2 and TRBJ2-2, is EPEVTQTPSHQVTQMGQEVILRCVPISNHLYFYWYRQILGQKVEFLVSFYNNEISEKSEIFDDQFSVERPDGSNFTLKIRSTKLEDSAMYFCASSFAGSKGELFFGEGSRLTVL.

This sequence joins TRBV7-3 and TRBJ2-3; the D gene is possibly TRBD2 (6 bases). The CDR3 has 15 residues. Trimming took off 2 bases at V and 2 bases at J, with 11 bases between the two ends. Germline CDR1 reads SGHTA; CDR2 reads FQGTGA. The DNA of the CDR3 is TGTGCCAGCAGCTTACGGGACTCCTACACAGATACGCAGTATTTT. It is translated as CASSLRDSYTDTQYF.

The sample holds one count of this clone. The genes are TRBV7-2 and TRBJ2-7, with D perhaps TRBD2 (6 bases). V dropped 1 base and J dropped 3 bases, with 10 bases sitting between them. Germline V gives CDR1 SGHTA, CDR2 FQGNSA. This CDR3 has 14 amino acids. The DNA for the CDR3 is TGTGCCAGCAGCTTAGTTGGCGGGAACTACGAGCAGTACTTC. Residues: CASSLVGGNYEQYF.

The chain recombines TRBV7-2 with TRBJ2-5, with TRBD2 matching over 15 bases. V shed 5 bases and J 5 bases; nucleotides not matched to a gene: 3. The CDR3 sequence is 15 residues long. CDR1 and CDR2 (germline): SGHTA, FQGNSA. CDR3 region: CASSPGTSGRETQYF. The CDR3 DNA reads TGTGCCAGCAGCCCCGGGACTAGCGGGAGGGAGACCCAGTACTTC.

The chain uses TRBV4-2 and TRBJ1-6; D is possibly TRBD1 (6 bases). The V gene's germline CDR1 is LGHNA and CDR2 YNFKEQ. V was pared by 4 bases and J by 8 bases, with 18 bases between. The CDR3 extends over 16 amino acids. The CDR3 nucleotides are TGTGCCAGCAGCCTTCTCGAGCTGGGGGCTGATTCACCCCTCCACTTT. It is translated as CASSLLELGADSPLHF.

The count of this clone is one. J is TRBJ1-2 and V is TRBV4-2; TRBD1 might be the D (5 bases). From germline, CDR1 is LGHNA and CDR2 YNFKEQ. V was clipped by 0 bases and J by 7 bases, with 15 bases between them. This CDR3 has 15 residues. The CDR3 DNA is TGTGCCAGCAGCCAAGACAGGGCAACGGGAGTTGGCTACACCTTC. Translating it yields CASSQDRATGVGYTF.

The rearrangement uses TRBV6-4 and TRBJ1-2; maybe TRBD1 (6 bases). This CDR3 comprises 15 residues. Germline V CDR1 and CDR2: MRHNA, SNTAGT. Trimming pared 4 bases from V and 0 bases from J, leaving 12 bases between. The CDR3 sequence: CASSVQGGSNYGYTF. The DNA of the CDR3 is TGTGCCAGCAGTGTACAGGGAGGGTCTAACTATGGCTACACCTTC.

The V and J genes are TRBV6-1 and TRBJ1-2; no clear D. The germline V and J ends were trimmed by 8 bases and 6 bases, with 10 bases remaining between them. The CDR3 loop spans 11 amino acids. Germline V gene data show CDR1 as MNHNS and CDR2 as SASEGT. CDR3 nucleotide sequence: TGTGCCAGCGGCCAGTTAAATGGCTACACCTTC. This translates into CASGQLNGYTF.

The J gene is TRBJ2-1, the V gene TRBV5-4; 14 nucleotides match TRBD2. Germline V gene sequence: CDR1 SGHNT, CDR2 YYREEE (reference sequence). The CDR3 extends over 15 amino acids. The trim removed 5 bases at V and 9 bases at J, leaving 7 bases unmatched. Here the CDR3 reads CASSMTSGGAGEQFF. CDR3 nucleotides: TGTGCCAGCAGTATGACTAGCGGGGGGGCCGGTGAGCAGTTCTTC.

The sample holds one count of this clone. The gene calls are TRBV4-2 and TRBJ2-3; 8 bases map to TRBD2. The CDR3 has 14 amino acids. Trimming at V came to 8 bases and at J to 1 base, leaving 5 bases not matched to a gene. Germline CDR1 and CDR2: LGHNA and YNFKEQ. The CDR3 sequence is CASGPLAGTDTQYF. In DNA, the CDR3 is TGTGCCAGCGGCCCACTAGCGGGCACAGATACGCAGTATTTT.

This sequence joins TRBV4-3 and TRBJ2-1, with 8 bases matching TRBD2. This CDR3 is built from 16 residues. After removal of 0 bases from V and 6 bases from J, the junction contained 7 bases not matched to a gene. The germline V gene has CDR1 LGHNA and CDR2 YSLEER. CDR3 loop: CASSQEGSGGSNEQFF. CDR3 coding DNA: TGCGCCAGCAGCCAAGAGGGGTCGGGAGGGTCCAATGAGCAGTTCTTC.

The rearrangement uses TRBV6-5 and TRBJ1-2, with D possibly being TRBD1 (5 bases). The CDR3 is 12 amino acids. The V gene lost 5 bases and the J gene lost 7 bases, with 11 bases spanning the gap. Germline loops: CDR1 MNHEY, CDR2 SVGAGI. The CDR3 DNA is TGTGCCAGCAGTCCCACGACAGCTGGCTACACCTTC. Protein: CASSPTTAGYTF.

The CDR3 loop is CASKLEGLGNNEQFF. The CDR3 DNA reads as TGTGCCAGTAAATTAGAGGGACTAGGGAACAATGAGCAGTTCTTC. The rearrangement uses TRBV19 and TRBJ2-1; 8 nucleotides align to TRBD2. J gave up 5 bases and V 7 bases, and 10 bases lay outside the gene matches. The CDR3 extends over 15 amino acids. Per germline, CDR1 LNHDA and CDR2 SQIVND (reference sequence).

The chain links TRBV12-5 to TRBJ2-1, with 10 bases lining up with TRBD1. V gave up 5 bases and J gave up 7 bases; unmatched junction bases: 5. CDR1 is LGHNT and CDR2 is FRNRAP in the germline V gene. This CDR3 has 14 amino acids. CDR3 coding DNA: TGTGCTAGTGGTGGGGACAGGGGCTGGAATGAGCAGTTCTTC. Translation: CASGGDRGWNEQFF.

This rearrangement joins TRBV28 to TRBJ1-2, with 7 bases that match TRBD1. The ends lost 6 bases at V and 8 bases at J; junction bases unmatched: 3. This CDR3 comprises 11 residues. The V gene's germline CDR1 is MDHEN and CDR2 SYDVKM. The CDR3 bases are TGTGCCAGCAGCAACAGGGGAGGCTACACCTTC. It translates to CASSNRGGYTF.

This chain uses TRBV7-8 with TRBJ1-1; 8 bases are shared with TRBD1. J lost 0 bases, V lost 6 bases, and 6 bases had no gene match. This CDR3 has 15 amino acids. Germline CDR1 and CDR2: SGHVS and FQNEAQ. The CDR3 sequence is CASRHTGGMNTEAFF. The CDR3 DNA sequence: TGTGCCAGCAGACACACAGGGGGGATGAACACTGAAGCTTTCTTT.

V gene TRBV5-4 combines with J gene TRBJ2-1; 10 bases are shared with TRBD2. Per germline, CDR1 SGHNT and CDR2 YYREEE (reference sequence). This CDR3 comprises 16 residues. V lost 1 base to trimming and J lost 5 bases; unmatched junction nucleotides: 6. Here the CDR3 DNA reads TGTGCCAGCAGCTTGAATAGCGGGGGGTCCCACAATGAGCAGTTCTTC. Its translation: CASSLNSGGSHNEQFF.

The CDR3 sequence: CASSPGGASYEQYF. The CDR3 coding sequence is TGTGCCAGCAGCCCGGGGGGGGCATCCTACGAGCAGTACTTC. This chain uses TRBV5-4 with TRBJ2-7, with 8 bases aligning to TRBD2. The CDR3 contains 14 residues. Germline CDR1 reads SGHNT; CDR2 reads YYREEE (reference sequence). V gave up 4 bases and J gave up 1 base; unmatched junction bases: 4.

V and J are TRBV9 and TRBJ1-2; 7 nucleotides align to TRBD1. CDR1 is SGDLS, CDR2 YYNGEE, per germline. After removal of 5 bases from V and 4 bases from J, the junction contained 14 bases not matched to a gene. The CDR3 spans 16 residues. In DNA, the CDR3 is TGTGCCAGCAGGGTCCCTTACAGGGGCGACCGCTATGGCTACACCTTC. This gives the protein CASRVPYRGDRYGYTF.

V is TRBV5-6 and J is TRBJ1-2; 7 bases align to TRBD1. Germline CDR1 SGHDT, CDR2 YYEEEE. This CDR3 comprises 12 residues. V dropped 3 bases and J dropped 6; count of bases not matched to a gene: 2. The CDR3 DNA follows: TGTGCCAGCAGCTCCACAGGGGATGGCTACACCTTC. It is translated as CASSSTGDGYTF.

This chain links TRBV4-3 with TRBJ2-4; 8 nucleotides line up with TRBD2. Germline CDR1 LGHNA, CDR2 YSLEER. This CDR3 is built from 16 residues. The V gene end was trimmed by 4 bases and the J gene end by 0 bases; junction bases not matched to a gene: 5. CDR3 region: CASSRDGGGAKNIQYF. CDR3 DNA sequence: TGCGCCAGCAGCCGCGACGGGGGGGGAGCCAAAAACATTCAGTACTTC.